Listed below are T cell receptor beta chains from one sample, sequenced in a study of technical replicates of blood from a few donors. The protocol was immunoSEQ multiplex PCR, while the TCRdb copy is restricted to in-frame clones and leaves out a portion. The sample has about 75,000 clones, around 92% seen once; the top ten hold 0.42%. The material sequenced was T cells isolated from PBMCs. The receptors shown here come from a human donor in good health. Both conserved end residues are trimmed from each CDR3. D genes are given only for firm matches.

V gene: TRBV5-6; D gene: -; CDR3 protein: ASSFGSEAF
V gene: TRBV15; D gene: TRBD1; CDR3 protein: ATSIQRGRNEQY
V gene: TRBV20-1; D gene: -; CDR3 protein: SEEGDTEAF
V gene: TRBV7-3; D gene: TRBD2; CDR3 protein: ASSLTIAPLAGERNEQF
V gene: TRBV7-9; D gene: TRBD1; CDR3 protein: ASSHTRTGKREQY
V gene: TRBV27; D gene: -; CDR3 protein: ASSLKGGGHSYEQY
V gene: TRBV7-6; D gene: TRBD1; CDR3 protein: ASSLSKGQGARDTEAF
V gene: TRBV13; D gene: -; CDR3 protein: ASSFLSGELF
V gene: TRBV5-1; D gene: -; CDR3 protein: ASSLEGGVAEAF
V gene: TRBV9; D gene: -; CDR3 protein: ASSATGSGGTDTQY
V gene: TRBV14; D gene: TRBD2; CDR3 protein: ASSPLVLAGVSGSYNEQF
V gene: TRBV7-2; D gene: TRBD2; CDR3 protein: ASSLGQAGEQY
V gene: TRBV6-5; D gene: TRBD1; CDR3 protein: ASARQGVTDTQY
V gene: TRBV7-8; D gene: -; CDR3 protein: ASSLDRASGYT
V gene: TRBV15; D gene: -; CDR3 protein: ATSRDLRETSTDTQY
V gene: TRBV5-1; D gene: TRBD1; CDR3 protein: ASSFERQGELGGETQY
V gene: TRBV10-1; D gene: TRBD1; CDR3 protein: ASSETGQGMVKAF
V gene: TRBV19; D gene: TRBD1; CDR3 protein: ASSITGVRETQY
V gene: TRBV7-6; D gene: -; CDR3 protein: ASSLGFGASYEQY
V gene: TRBV30; D gene: -; CDR3 protein: AWNTFLGARETQY
V gene: TRBV29-1; D gene: TRBD1; CDR3 protein: SVPGQHYEQY
V gene: TRBV11-1; D gene: -; CDR3 protein: ASSLWGGREDNEQF
V gene: TRBV7-6; D gene: TRBD1; CDR3 protein: ASSLEGQGNEQF
V gene: TRBV7-7; D gene: -; CDR3 protein: ASSSQTGPTYEQY
V gene: TRBV13; D gene: TRBD2; CDR3 protein: ASSLALAGKVNEQF
V gene: TRBV19; D gene: TRBD2; CDR3 protein: ASIHPLGRAPRETQY
V gene: TRBV27; D gene: TRBD1; CDR3 protein: ASSPGQGRGYT
V gene: TRBV2; D gene: TRBD1; CDR3 protein: ATEGQGGTDTQY
V gene: TRBV6-1; D gene: TRBD2; CDR3 protein: ASSERGGRAETF
V gene: TRBV18; D gene: TRBD2; CDR3 protein: ASSPQRERDEQF
V gene: TRBV2; D gene: TRBD1; CDR3 protein: ASSLGQGYGYT
V gene: TRBV27; D gene: -; CDR3 protein: ASSLATGWKDWANTGELF
V gene: TRBV5-1; D gene: -; CDR3 protein: ASRPRDIHEQY
V gene: TRBV6-6; D gene: TRBD1; CDR3 protein: ASSRQGLGGYT
V gene: TRBV27; D gene: TRBD1; CDR3 protein: ATKRTGLEQY
V gene: TRBV27; D gene: TRBD1; CDR3 protein: ASSLGTGRVEQY
V gene: TRBV19; D gene: TRBD2; CDR3 protein: ASSDSGEGSYEQY
V gene: TRBV27; D gene: -; CDR3 protein: ASSRGLPGDEQF
V gene: TRBV28; D gene: -; CDR3 protein: ASSPLDTGSEKLF
V gene: TRBV19; D gene: TRBD1; CDR3 protein: ASSRTGSSYEQY
V gene: TRBV9; D gene: -; CDR3 protein: ASSVAGSYTDTQY
V gene: TRBV6-1; D gene: -; CDR3 protein: ASSSTGTTEAF
V gene: TRBV30; D gene: -; CDR3 protein: AWSSHGGYGYT
V gene: TRBV7-6; D gene: -; CDR3 protein: ASSSGPSTIEQY
V gene: TRBV25-1; D gene: -; CDR3 protein: ASSDRVNTEAF
V gene: TRBV27; D gene: -; CDR3 protein: ASSPLYWTDWSNQPQH
V gene: TRBV7-6; D gene: -; CDR3 protein: ASSPLSDYGYT
V gene: TRBV28; D gene: TRBD1; CDR3 protein: ASSLLKGTGGSNQPQH
V gene: TRBV14; D gene: TRBD2; CDR3 protein: ASSQGLAGLTDTQY
V gene: TRBV29-1; D gene: -; CDR3 protein: SVEYGELHGYT
V gene: TRBV10-3; D gene: -; CDR3 protein: AISAEWGGYT
V gene: TRBV4-1; D gene: TRBD2; CDR3 protein: ASSQTLAGAALNEQF
V gene: TRBV5-1; D gene: -; CDR3 protein: ASSWSSSYNEQF